The 24 T cell receptor beta chains reported below all come from one sample, sequenced in a study of molecular identifiers for immune sequencing clone quantification. TCRdb re-called the PCR reads with MiXCR, one entry per CDR3 protein. Of a few hundred thousand distinct CDR3 sequences in the sample, about 25% were seen once. The sample was naive CD8+ T cells from blood, with Jurkat cell RNA spiked in. Subset meaning: FACS-sorted CD8+CD4-CCR7+CD45RA+ naive T cells. These receptors were obtained from a human donor in good health. Some libraries in this study had Jurkat cell RNA spiked in.

At least ten counts were recorded for this clonotype. The genes are TRBV5-4 and TRBJ2-7, with D possibly matching TRBD1 (6 bases). V was shortened by 4 bases and J by 1 base, with 15 bases between the two germline ends. The length of the CDR3 is 15 residues. Germline CDR1 reads SGHNT; CDR2 reads YYREEE (reference sequence). The CDR3 coding sequence is TGTGCCAGCAGCCTGACCGGAACAGGGTCCTACGAGCAGTACTTC. This codes for CASSLTGTGSYEQYF.

The table lists this clonotype with many counts. The chain uses TRBV12-3 or TRBV12-4 and TRBJ2-5, with TRBD2 identical over 8 bases. Trimming removed 2 bases from V and 0 bases from J; junction bases left unmatched: 5. CDR3 length: 16 amino acids. This chain's CDR3 is CASSLFGGGYQETQYF. Written as DNA, the CDR3 is TGTGCCAGCAGTTTATTTGGCGGGGGGTACCAAGAGACCCAGTACTTC.

This clonotype appeared a few times. The rearrangement joins TRBV27 to TRBJ2-7; 14 nucleotides line up with TRBD2. J gave up 4 bases and V 5 bases, and 7 bases lay outside the gene matches. Looked up from germline, CDR1 is MNHEY and CDR2 is SMNVEV (reference sequence). The CDR3 totals 16 residues. The CDR3 sequence: CASSPTTSGRGYEQYF. CDR3 DNA: TGTGCCAGCAGTCCAACGACTAGCGGGAGGGGTTACGAGCAGTACTTC.

Of note for this clonotype: One base away lies a much larger clone, so this may be a sequencing read error. This sequence joins TRBV2 and TRBJ2-3; 7 bases are shared with TRBD1. V lost 0 bases, J lost 2 bases, and 17 bases stayed unmatched. CDR3 length: 20 amino acids. Germline CDR1 SNHLY, CDR2 FYNNEI. CDR3 loop: CASSEAFGALGGIFTDTQYF. CDR3 nucleotide sequence: TGTGCCAGCAGTGAAGCTTTTGGGGCACTAGGGGGCATTTTCACAGATACGCAGTATTTT.

In its sample, this clonotype was seen many times. The chain is built from TRBV30 and TRBJ2-2, with 7 bases identical to TRBD2. This CDR3 spans 13 amino acids. In germline, CDR1 is GTSNPN, CDR2 SVGIG (reference sequence). J was trimmed by 0 bases and V by 8 bases; bases with no gene match: 3. The CDR3 DNA follows: TGTGCCAGTAGCGGGTCGAACACCGGGGAGCTGTTTTTT. It specifies CASSGSNTGELFF.

This clonotype was recorded once. The chain couples TRBV12-3 or TRBV12-4 to TRBJ2-3; weak D call: TRBD1 (5 bases). Trimming shortened V by 5 bases and J by 6 bases, and 12 bases separated the two germline ends. This CDR3 has 13 amino acids. The CDR3 DNA follows: TGTGCCAGCAGTCGACAGACCCGGGATACGCAGTATTTT. Translation gives CASSRQTRDTQYF.

This clonotype was seen at least ten times. This chain uses TRBV29-1 with TRBJ1-1; D gene ambiguous. CDR1 and CDR2 from the germline V gene are SQVTM and ANQGSEA. Trimming cost V 2 bases and J 9 bases, with 19 bases left between them. This CDR3 is built from 14 residues. The CDR3 reads CSVEMSLSTLKAFF. The CDR3 DNA follows: TGCAGCGTTGAAATGTCCTTATCAACACTGAAAGCTTTCTTT.

The chain couples TRBV7-9 to TRBJ2-1; D may be TRBD2 (5 bases). The CDR3 covers 15 residues. V shed 1 base and J shed 3 bases, with 10 bases lying between them. Germline V gives CDR1 SEHNR, CDR2 FQNEAQ (reference sequence). The CDR3 here is CASSLGLAVYNEQFF. The CDR3, as DNA: TGTGCCAGCAGCTTAGGTCTAGCAGTCTACAATGAGCAGTTCTTC.

A few counts support this clonotype. Possible read error: a much larger clone is one base away. The rearrangement joins TRBV29-1 to TRBJ2-4; D not resolved. Germline V CDR1 and CDR2: SQVTM, ANQGSEA. This CDR3 has 15 amino acids. The DNA for the CDR3 is TGCAGCGTTCGTGGGTCATCCTCTGGCAAAAACGTTCAGTACTTC. Translated: CSVRGSSSGKNVQYF.

Concerning this clonotype itself: A much larger clone lies a single base off, so this may be a read error. This chain links TRBV9 with TRBJ2-7, with D hard to call. CDR1 and CDR2 from the germline V gene are SGDLS and YYNGEE. The CDR3 loop spans 12 amino acids. In nucleotides, the CDR3 is TGTGCCAGCAGCCGAAACTCCCACGAGCAGTACTTC. Residues: CASSRNSHEQYF.

For the CDR3, the DNA is TGTGCCAGCAGTTTACAGGGAGTACAAGAGACCCAGTACTTC. This sequence encodes CASSLQGVQETQYF. The chain links TRBV12-3 or TRBV12-4 to TRBJ2-5, with D perhaps matching TRBD1 or TRBD2 (5 bases each). The CDR3 has 14 residues. Trimming removed 2 bases from V and 2 bases from J, with 9 bases in between.

This clonotype was detected only a few times. The chain carries TRBV2 and TRBJ1-3; possible D gene TRBD1, 6 bases. Trimming shortened V by 0 bases and J by 0 bases, and 12 bases separated the two germline ends. The CDR3 length is 17 residues. CDR1 is SNHLY and CDR2 is FYNNEI in the germline V gene. The CDR3 nucleotides are TGTGCCAGCAGTGAAGCGGAGGGGGACTACTCTGGAAACACCATATATTTT. This gives the protein CASSEAEGDYSGNTIYF.

This clonotype was found many times. V usage is TRBV18 and J usage is TRBJ2-3; 7 positions agree with TRBD1. The germline CDR1 and CDR2 sequences are KGHSH and LQKENI. The junction had 13 bases not matched to a gene; V was cut back by 2 bases and J by 5 bases. This CDR3 has 17 residues. In DNA, the CDR3 is TGTGCCAGCTCACCAACGATCGAGGGGGCCTGGGAAGATACGCAGTATTTT. Amino acids: CASSPTIEGAWEDTQYF.

As regards this clonotype: This sequence may be a read error, since a much larger clone differs from it by one base. CDR3 residues: CASSPVGGGNTGTQYF. The CDR3 DNA follows: TGTGCCAGCAGCCCCGTAGGGGGAGGTAACACAGGTACGCAGTATTTT. The rearrangement joins TRBV11-2 to TRBJ2-3, with D perhaps given as TRBD1 or TRBD2 (6 bases each). The germline V gene has CDR1 SGHAT and CDR2 FQNNGV. CDR3 length: 16 residues.

This clonotype turned up a few times. A read error may explain this, as a much larger clone is one base away. The chain has TRBV7-9 and TRBJ2-7; D gene ambiguous. The CDR3 length is 11 residues. CDR1 and CDR2 from the germline V gene are SEHNR and FQNEAQ (reference sequence). Trimming pared 1 base from V and 9 bases from J, leaving 7 bases between. CDR3 DNA: TGTGCCAGCAGCTTAGGCGTGGGGCAGTACTTC. Translation: CASSLGVGQYF.

At least ten counts were recorded for this clonotype. J is TRBJ1-1 and V is TRBV28; 7 bases align to TRBD1. J lost 0 bases, V lost 5 bases, and 9 bases had no gene match. This CDR3 region has 16 residues. Per germline, CDR1 MDHEN and CDR2 SYDVKM. The DNA for the CDR3 is TGTGCCAGCAGTCTACCGACAGGGCGTATGAACACTGAAGCTTTCTTT. Translation: CASSLPTGRMNTEAFF.

A note on this clonotype: Since a much larger clone is just one base distant, this may be a read error. Without the conserved terminal phenylalanine or tryptophan, this CDR3 likely stems from a read error. The chain employs TRBV9 and TRBJ1-5; D is unresolved. Trimming left V 0 bases short and J 3 bases short, with 7 bases between. Germline assignment: CDR1 SGDLS and CDR2 YYNGEE. This CDR3 comprises 14 residues. This CDR3 is CASSVDGLNQPQHV. In nucleotides, the CDR3 is TGTGCCAGCAGCGTAGACGGGCTCAATCAGCCCCAGCATGTT.

This clonotype was counted only a few times. V is TRBV7-9 and J is TRBJ1-2; D not resolved. Germline V CDR1 and CDR2: SEHNR, FQNEAQ (reference sequence). The CDR3 extends over 15 amino acids. V was shortened by 4 bases and J by 0 bases, with 12 bases between the two germline ends. The chain's CDR3 is CASSSWGGPNYGYTF. DNA of the CDR3: TGTGCCAGCAGCTCGTGGGGAGGTCCTAACTATGGCTACACCTTC. The entire variable domain, with the rest obtained from reference TRBV7-9 and TRBJ1-2, is as follows: DTGVSQNPRHKITKRGQNVTFRCDPISEHNRLYWYRQTLGQGPEFLTYFQNEAQLEKSRLLSDRFSAERPKGSFSTLEIQRTEQGDSAMYLCASSSWGGPNYGYTFGSGTRLTVV.

A note on this clonotype: A much larger clonotype is one base distant, so this may be a read error. The CDR3 region is CASGQTGAYEQYF. DNA for the CDR3: TGCGCCAGCGGCCAGACAGGGGCCTACGAGCAGTACTTC. The rearrangement joins TRBV4-1 to TRBJ2-7, with 8 bases identical to TRBD1. CDR1 is MGHRA, CDR2 YSYEKL, per germline. The CDR3 has 13 residues.

The chain carries TRBV4-3 and TRBJ1-1; D is unresolved. The CDR3 spans 14 residues. Germline lookup yields CDR1 LGHNA and CDR2 YSLEER. V was shortened by 0 bases and J by 7 bases, with 12 bases between the two germline ends. For the CDR3, the DNA is TGCGCCAGCAGCCAAGATCGTTCCCTCTATGAAGCTTTCTTT. As protein: CASSQDRSLYEAFF.

The V and J genes are TRBV6-6 and TRBJ1-5, with D maybe TRBD1 (5 bases). Germline CDR1 and CDR2: MNHNY and SVGAGI (reference sequence). V lost 7 bases and J 3 bases, leaving 10 bases between the germline ends. This CDR3 is built from 13 residues. This chain's CDR3 is CASTGRDNQPQHF. CDR3 in DNA: TGTGCCAGCACAGGGCGGGACAATCAGCCCCAGCATTTT.

The chain joins TRBV30 to TRBJ1-1; 9 bases agree with TRBD1. From germline, CDR1 is GTSNPN and CDR2 SVGIG (reference sequence). The CDR3 extends over 13 amino acids. V gave up 3 bases and J gave up 8 bases; unmatched junction bases: 7. For the CDR3, the DNA is TGTGCCTGGAGCGTCGCCGGACAGGGGGAAGCTTTCTTT. Its protein product is CAWSVAGQGEAFF.

This chain uses TRBV5-4 with TRBJ2-7; D gene unclear. The CDR3 runs 14 residues. CDR1 is SGHNT and CDR2 is YYREEE in the germline V gene (reference sequence). V was pared by 4 bases and J by 2 bases, with 13 bases between. CDR3 sequence reads: CASSTADLTYEQYF. The CDR3 DNA follows: TGTGCCAGCAGCACGGCGGATCTTACCTACGAGCAGTACTTC.

This clonotype was detected a few times. The rearrangement links TRBV19 to TRBJ2-2; 8 positions match TRBD1. After removal of 7 bases from V and 3 bases from J, the junction contained 10 bases not matched to a gene. The CDR3 length is 16 residues. Germline CDR1 and CDR2: LNHDA and SQIVND (reference sequence). The CDR3 nucleotides read TGTGCCAGTAAAACAGGGGGTGTGTTGGACACCGGGGAGCTGTTTTTT. Its protein product is CASKTGGVLDTGELFF.